This TCR beta chain originates from a study of T cell responses to AZD1222 COVID-19 vaccine. General study points: At study baseline, merely five or six AZD1222 recipients were seropositive. Along spike, vaccine-associated CD4 TCRs were found throughout, with dominance at 160-218 and 743-854. The donor group comprised mostly white British people and more females; the analysis possibly underestimated clonal diversity.

Germline V gives CDR1 MNHEY, CDR2 SVGAGI. CDR3 size: 13 residues. Trimming shortened V by 6 bases and J by 6 bases, and 12 bases separated the two germline ends. This clone was counted a few times. Antigen specificity is unknown. The data were produced by immunoSEQ multiplex PCR, yet TCRdb's version contains in-frame clones alone and is incomplete. The table includes roughly 260,000 clones, 93% detected once. The chain is built from TRBV6-5 and TRBJ1-5; perhaps TRBD1 as D (6 bases). The clonotype was recovered from an adult in good health. The sample here was peripheral blood, taken on day 0 of AZD1222 vaccination. The CDR3 loop is CASRPGGGQPQHF. The CDR3 region has the DNA TGTGCCAGCAGGCCGGGAGGGGGTCAGCCCCAGCATTTT.